This T cell receptor beta chain derives from a study of blood T cell repertoires in COVID-19. Overall study context: Some COVID-19 samples were acute and others convalescent; all came from the United States, Italy and Spain. T cells, B-cell-depleted T cells, or PBMCs supplied cDNA or gDNA.

Authors' analysis steps: The authors estimated nucleated cell counts from reference gene primer amplification. Profiled with immunoSEQ multiplex PCR; TCRdb holds only in-frame clones, not every one. D and trimming were read from the DNA, whereas the V and J calls and clone size are those reported in that table. The sample gives approximately 200,000 clones, just under 90% of which show up once; 2% to 3% is in the top ten. Seattle's enrolled individuals joined amid active infection and were then monitored longitudinally. V dropped 0 bases and J dropped 4; count of bases not matched to a gene: 6. This CDR3 region has 15 residues. Germline V gene data show CDR1 as SQVTM and CDR2 as ANQGSEA.

The sequenced sample consisted of peripheral blood. The chain is built from TRBV29-1 and TRBJ2-7, with 10 positions matching TRBD1. This receptor was obtained from a man aged 30-40 years with COVID-19, enrolled during active disease. The DNA of the CDR3 is TGCAGCGTTGAAGACCCGGGACAGGGGAAGTACGAGCAGTACTTC. It translates to CSVEDPGQGKYEQYF.